This TCR beta chain was recorded in a study of human T cells and chemical hapten exposure. Time point meaning: healthy volunteer bleed at 6 weeks. Total RNA was extracted from unfractionated whole blood. Germline CDR1 and CDR2: DFQATT and SNEGSKA (reference sequence). The V end was cut by 1 base, the J end by 0 bases, with 7 bases between. The CDR3 totals 15 residues. This clonotype was counted many times. Its antigen is as yet unknown. Overall study results and limits: Unchanged with DPC sensitization were TCRs above 1 in 1000 frequency.

Original processing methods: TCRs per sample had a median of around 98,000 and ranged from about 20,000 to 700,000. TCRdb itself ran the RACE reads through MiXCR, one entry per CDR3 protein. These V and J calls derive from TCRdb rather than the authors' analysis. The data show over 35,000 distinct CDR3 sequences, with 3% to 4.5% seen just once and about 5.6% held by the top ten. This chain links TRBV20-1 with TRBJ2-6; no clear D. The receptor was isolated from a human donor in good health. Some clones in this sample may be carry-over from other donors' samples. Sequencing was carried out using whole blood. This CDR3 is CSARGTGSGANVLTF. The CDR3 coding sequence is TGCAGTGCTAGAGGTACCGGCTCTGGGGCCAACGTCCTGACTTTC.